The 7 T cell receptor beta chains reported below all come from one sample, sequenced in a study of blood T cell repertoires in COVID-19. Repertoires were generated with immunoSEQ multiplex PCR, while TCRdb's copy carries only in-frame clones and drops some. The sample consists of roughly 340,000 clones, approximately 89% of them appearing once. Material: PBMCs or T cells enriched from blood (not recorded which). The receptors were sampled from a man in his forties or fifties in a cohort exposed to, infected with or recovered from COVID-19 (not recorded which).

The rearrangement uses TRBV19 and TRBJ2-7; possibly TRBD1 for D (5 bases). Germline CDR1 LNHDA, CDR2 SQIVND (reference sequence). This CDR3 spans 14 amino acids. V lost 5 bases and J lost 1, with 12 bases in between. The DNA for the CDR3 is TGTGCCAGTAGTGGGCAGGGATTTTCCTACGAGCAGTACTTC. It specifies CASSGQGFSYEQYF.

CDR3 nucleotides: TGTGCCAGCAGACACACTAGCGGGAGTGTCCTATCTAGCACAGATACGCAGTATTTT. Protein: CASRHTSGSVLSSTDTQYF. This rearrangement joins TRBV28 to TRBJ2-3, with 11 bases aligning to TRBD2. J was trimmed by 0 bases and V by 6 bases; bases with no gene match: 14. The CDR3 is made up of 19 amino acids. Germline V gene sequence: CDR1 MDHEN, CDR2 SYDVKM.

The chain is built from TRBV30 and TRBJ1-1; no clear D gene. Trimming left V 1 base short and J 4 bases short, with 10 bases between. This CDR3 region has 13 residues. The germline V gene encodes CDR1 GTSNPN and CDR2 SVGIG (reference sequence). The CDR3 nucleotides read TGTGCCTGGAGTGAAGCCACGGGCACTGAAGCTTTCTTT. Its translation is CAWSEATGTEAFF.

The chain couples TRBV3-1 (or the pseudogene TRBV3-2) to TRBJ1-6, with 7 bases lining up with TRBD1. CDR3 size: 18 residues. The germline CDR1 and CDR2 sequences are LGHDT and YNNKEL (reference sequence). With V trimmed by 0 bases and J by 0 bases, 5 bases remained unmatched. The CDR3 nucleotides read TGTGCCAGCAGCCAAGAAGGGACAGAGAGCTCCTATAATTCACCCCTCCACTTT. Protein sequence: CASSQEGTESSYNSPLHF.

The rearrangement links TRBV6-4 to TRBJ1-6, with D perhaps TRBD1 (5 bases). CDR3 size: 15 residues. Looked up from germline, CDR1 is MRHNA and CDR2 is SNTAGT. V was clipped by 0 bases and J by 9 bases, with 12 bases between them. CDR3 sequence (DNA): TGTGCCAGCAGTGACTCCCACAGGTTAGGTTCACCCCTCCACTTT. This encodes CASSDSHRLGSPLHF.

This clone was seen just once. The junction shows a germline mismatch at one end, possibly a read error. The rearrangement uses TRBV3-1 (or the pseudogene TRBV3-2) and TRBJ2-5; D is undetermined. The germline V gene has CDR1 LGHDT and CDR2 YNNKEL (reference sequence). The CDR3 is 12 residues long. The CDR3 sequence is CASSRGPRVMNF. CDR3 nucleotides: TGTGCCAGCAGCAGAGGTCCTAGAGTGATGAACTTC.

This chain links TRBV7-9 with TRBJ2-6, with D perhaps TRBD1 (6 bases). Germline CDR1 and CDR2: SEHNR and FQNEAQ (reference sequence). CDR3 length: 18 residues. V lost 1 base and J lost 0, with 13 bases in between. CDR3 coding DNA: TGTGCCAGCAGCTTAGTTCTTACAGGGAACTCTGGGGCCAACGTCCTGACTTTC. It is translated as CASSLVLTGNSGANVLTF. Filled out from reference TRBV7-9 and TRBJ2-6, the complete variable domain reads DTGVSQNPRHKITKRGQNVTFRCDPISEHNRLYWYRQTLGQGPEFLTYFQNEAQLEKSRLLSDRFSAERPKGSFSTLEIQRTEQGDSAMYLCASSLVLTGNSGANVLTFGAGSRLTVL.